These 18 T cell receptor beta chains originate from one sample sequenced in a study of T cell repertoires in cytomegalovirus infection. The antigens these receptors bind are not known. TCRdb re-derived calls from the reads in MiXCR, one entry per CDR3 protein. The profile shows 450,000 to 650,000 distinct CDR3 sequences, about 40% of them singletons. Sequencing used cultured PBMCs, obtained from culture after CMV antigen stimulation. All receptors derive from a human donor in good health (CMV status not recorded). Some clones in this sample may be carry-over from other donors' samples.

The chain employs TRBV7-8 and TRBJ2-7; 8 positions match TRBD1. Per the germline V gene, CDR1 is SGHVS and CDR2 is FQNEAQ. The trim removed 1 base at V and 7 bases at J, leaving 9 bases unmatched. This CDR3 is built from 15 residues. The CDR3 DNA is TGTGCCAGCAGCTTAGTTTCGGGACAGGATCAAGAGCAGTACTTC. Translating it yields CASSLVSGQDQEQYF.

This rearrangement joins TRBV2 to TRBJ2-1; 10 nucleotides line up with TRBD1. The CDR3 extends over 13 amino acids. Unmatched junction bases numbered 2, after V lost 7 bases and J lost 5 bases. CDR1 is SNHLY, CDR2 FYNNEI, per germline. CDR3 sequence reads: CASKGTGDNEQFF. CDR3 nucleotide sequence: TGTGCCAGCAAAGGGACAGGGGACAATGAGCAGTTCTTC. The full variable domain, in which reference TRBV2 and TRBJ2-1 provide the parts outside the CDR3, is EPEVTQTPSHQVTQMGQEVILRCVPISNHLYFYWYRQILGQKVEFLVSFYNNEISEKSEIFDDQFSVERPDGSNFTLKIRSTKLEDSAMYFCASKGTGDNEQFFGPGTRLTVL.

This chain uses TRBV7-2 with TRBJ2-1; D gene unclear. CDR3 length: 12 amino acids. Trimming shortened V by 4 bases and J by 7 bases, and 8 bases separated the two germline ends. CDR1 and CDR2 (germline): SGHTA, FQGNSA. CDR3 nucleotides: TGTGCCAGCAGCTCCGCCGAGAATGAGCAGTTCTTC. This gives the protein CASSSAENEQFF.

CDR3: CASSLRGLPSYEQYF. As DNA, the CDR3 is TGTGCCAGCAGCTTGAGGGGACTACCCTCCTACGAGCAGTACTTC. The chain uses TRBV5-6 and TRBJ2-7; 7 nucleotides align to TRBD2. This CDR3 comprises 15 residues. The V segment lost 1 base and the J segment 0 bases; nucleotides outside the gene matches: 4. Germline V gives CDR1 SGHDT, CDR2 YYEEEE.

The chain joins TRBV20-1 to TRBJ2-1; 12 bases match TRBD2. J was trimmed by 7 bases and V by 1 base; bases with no gene match: 5. The CDR3 length is 15 residues. Germline V gene data show CDR1 as DFQATT and CDR2 as SNEGSKA (reference sequence). The chain's CDR3 is CSARGLAGAGNEQFF. The CDR3 coding sequence is TGCAGTGCTAGAGGACTAGCGGGAGCTGGTAATGAGCAGTTCTTC.

The chain is built from TRBV12-3 or TRBV12-4 and TRBJ1-2; D is undetermined. V was clipped by 7 bases and J by 4 bases, with 7 bases between them. CDR3 length: 11 residues. DNA for the CDR3: TGTGCCAGCAAAGGGATCTATGGCTACACCTTC. As protein: CASKGIYGYTF.

This clonotype came up once. The chain links TRBV5-1 to TRBJ1-1; tentatively, D is TRBD1 (5 bases). The germline gives CDR1 SGHRS, CDR2 YFSETQ. The CDR3 length is 13 residues. Trimming took off 4 bases at V and 9 bases at J, with 16 bases between the two ends. The DNA of the CDR3 is TGCGCCAGCAGCGGGGACGGAGCTGATAAAGCTTTCTTT. It yields the protein CASSGDGADKAFF.

The chain has TRBV28 and TRBJ1-2, with 8 bases that match TRBD1. Losses at the gene ends were 10 bases for V and 3 bases for J; bases not matched to a gene: 4. In germline, CDR1 is MDHEN, CDR2 SYDVKM. The CDR3 consists of 12 residues. The CDR3 DNA follows: TGTGCCACCGTGACAGGGGACTATGGCTACACCTTC. It translates to CATVTGDYGYTF.

This clonotype showed up just a few times. The chain is built from TRBV7-6 and TRBJ1-4; D gene uncertain. V lost 7 bases to trimming and J lost 3 bases, with 12 bases between them. The germline CDR1 and CDR2 sequences are SGHVS and FNYEAQ. The CDR3 spans 14 residues. The CDR3 nucleotides are TGTGCCAGCATTGAAGGGAGATCTAATGAAAAACTGTTTTTT. Protein product: CASIEGRSNEKLFF.

The chain has TRBV7-2 and TRBJ2-3; 8 bases agree with TRBD2. The CDR3 consists of 14 residues. Germline loops: CDR1 SGHTA, CDR2 FQGNSA. V was pared by 5 bases and J by 5 bases, with 6 bases of the junction left unmatched. The CDR3 here is CASSPQRGIDTQYF. Written as DNA, the CDR3 is TGTGCCAGCAGCCCCCAGCGGGGGATAGATACGCAGTATTTT.

This clonotype has just a few counts. The junction differs from germline at one of its ends, possibly a read error. J is TRBJ1-3 and V is TRBV11-3; TRBD1 is a possible D gene (5 bases). CDR3 size: 9 residues. Germline V gene sequence: CDR1 SGHNT, CDR2 YENEEA. Here the CDR3 DNA reads TGTGCCAGCACCCCCCTCAGGGATTTT. As protein: CASTPLRDF.

V usage is TRBV7-2 and J usage is TRBJ2-1; possible D gene TRBD2, 5 bases. V was trimmed by 5 bases and J by 4 bases, leaving 12 bases between them. The CDR3 runs 14 residues. Per the germline V gene, CDR1 is SGHTA and CDR2 is FQGNSA. The chain's CDR3 is CASSAGGLYNEQFF. The CDR3 DNA follows: TGTGCCAGCAGCGCAGGAGGACTTTACAATGAGCAGTTCTTC.

The chain recombines TRBV27 with TRBJ1-1, with D possibly matching TRBD1 (6 bases). CDR1 is MNHEY, CDR2 SMNVEV, per germline (reference sequence). Deletions cut 6 bases from V and 7 bases from J, with 12 bases between. The CDR3 consists of 12 residues. The CDR3 loop reads CASSRTDDEAFF. Here the CDR3 DNA reads TGTGCCAGCAGCCGGACAGACGATGAAGCTTTCTTT.

This clonotype was seen many times. This chain uses TRBV7-2 with TRBJ1-3; D unresolved. The V gene lost 5 bases and the J gene lost 0 bases, with 11 bases spanning the gap. Germline loops: CDR1 SGHTA, CDR2 FQGNSA. There are 15 residues in the CDR3. In DNA, the CDR3 is TGTGCCAGCAGCCCCGCTGGAGCCTCTGGAAACACCATATATTTT. This sequence encodes CASSPAGASGNTIYF.

This clonotype was detected only a few times. V gene TRBV12-3 or TRBV12-4 combines with J gene TRBJ2-1; possibly TRBD2 for D (5 bases). This CDR3 has 13 amino acids. V was clipped by 1 base and J by 7 bases, with 8 bases between them. CDR3 in amino acids: CASSLGTENEQFF. The CDR3 bases are TGTGCCAGCAGTTTAGGGACTGAAAATGAGCAGTTCTTC.

This clonotype appeared many times. The chain is built from TRBV7-2 and TRBJ1-3; D remains unclear. V was pared by 5 bases and J by 0 bases, with 11 bases between. CDR1 SGHTA and CDR2 FQGNSA come from the germline V gene. This CDR3 spans 15 amino acids. The CDR3 region has the DNA TGTGCCAGCAGCAGACAAGTCCTCTCTGGAAACACCATATATTTT. Its protein product is CASSRQVLSGNTIYF.

This chain links TRBV6-1 with TRBJ1-1; no definite D call. CDR3 length: 14 residues. Germline CDR1 reads MNHNS; CDR2 reads SASEGT. V lost 2 bases, J lost 3 bases, and 10 bases lay in between. CDR3 bases: TGTGCCAGCAGTGAAACTTGGGGTGACACTGAAGCTTTCTTT. Amino acid sequence: CASSETWGDTEAFF.

The chain carries TRBV28 and TRBJ1-2; no firm D call. The CDR3 has 14 amino acids. Per germline, CDR1 MDHEN and CDR2 SYDVKM. Trimming shortened V by 5 bases and J by 2 bases, and 12 bases separated the two germline ends. This chain's CDR3 is CASSPLGSNYGYTF. CDR3 bases: TGTGCCAGCAGTCCCCTGGGCTCAAACTATGGCTACACCTTC.